This entry lists 32 T cell receptor beta chains sequenced from one sample in a study of control samples from healthy donors and cancer patients. TCRdb keeps only in-frame clones here, not all; method: immunoSEQ multiplex PCR. The sample has about 82,000 clones, about 90% seen once. Input material: blood. All receptors come from a man between 45 and 60 years old in good health.

The CDR3 protein is CASGGQGVNTGELFF. The CDR3 DNA reads as TGTGCCAGTGGGGGACAGGGGGTGAACACCGGGGAGCTGTTTTTT. The rearrangement joins TRBV19 to TRBJ2-2; 11 bases are a match to TRBD1. Per the germline V gene, CDR1 is LNHDA and CDR2 is SQIVND (reference sequence). The CDR3 sequence is 15 residues long. With 8 bases clipped from V and 1 base from J, the junction kept 3 bases outside the gene matches. Full variable domain (outside the CDR3, taken from reference TRBV19 and TRBJ2-2): DGGITQSPKYLFRKEGQNVTLSCEQNLNHDAMYWYRQDPGQGLRLIYYSQIVNDFQKGDIAEGYSVSREKKESFPLTVTSAQKNPTAFYLCASGGQGVNTGELFFGEGSRLTVL.

The rearrangement joins TRBV30 to TRBJ1-2; 10 nucleotides match TRBD1. J gave up 8 bases and V 3 bases, and 6 bases lay outside the gene matches. The CDR3 consists of 13 residues. Germline CDR1 and CDR2: GTSNPN and SVGIG (reference sequence). The CDR3 spells CAWRRTGGMGYTF. The CDR3 DNA follows: TGTGCCTGGAGGAGGACAGGGGGAATGGGCTACACCTTC.

The chain has TRBV5-1 and TRBJ2-1, with 8 nucleotides matching TRBD2. This CDR3 is 17 amino acids long. Per germline, CDR1 SGHRS and CDR2 YFSETQ. V dropped 4 bases and J dropped 5; count of bases not matched to a gene: 14. The DNA for the CDR3 is TGCGCCAGCAGCGGGTCACCGGGACTAGGGTTGGACAATGAGCAGTTCTTC. Its translation: CASSGSPGLGLDNEQFF.

This sequence joins TRBV10-3 and TRBJ2-2, with D perhaps assigned TRBD1 or TRBD2 (5 bases each). There are 14 residues in the CDR3. Germline V gives CDR1 ENHRY, CDR2 SYGVKD. V lost 7 bases and J lost 3, with 12 bases in between. The CDR3 DNA reads TGTGCCATCACCCCGGGGCTGGACACCGGGGAGCTGTTTTTT. Translating it yields CAITPGLDTGELFF.

The rearrangement links TRBV24-1 to TRBJ1-2, with unresolved D. This CDR3 region has 14 residues. The V gene's germline CDR1 is KGHDR and CDR2 SFDVKD. V lost 4 bases, J lost 0 bases, and 8 bases lay in between. The CDR3 nucleotides are TGTGCCACCAGTGACGCGACCTCTAACTATGGCTACACCTTC. This translates into CATSDATSNYGYTF.

The chain recombines TRBV5-4 with TRBJ2-1, with a weak D call TRBD2 (6 bases). CDR3 length: 16 residues. CDR1 is SGHNT, CDR2 YYREEE, per germline (reference sequence). V was clipped by 3 bases and J by 0 bases, with 13 bases between them. The CDR3 region is CASSSFGSSSYNEQFF. The CDR3 bases are TGTGCCAGCAGCTCTTTCGGGAGCAGCTCCTACAATGAGCAGTTCTTC.

CDR3 nucleotide sequence: TGTGCCAGCAGGGGACAGGGGACAGGGGTGACCGGGGAGCTGTTTTTT. Its protein is CASRGQGTGVTGELFF. The chain has TRBV7-2 and TRBJ2-2; 10 bases align to TRBD1. Germline V gives CDR1 SGHTA, CDR2 FQGNSA. CDR3 length equals 16 residues. V shed 6 bases and J 5 bases; nucleotides not matched to a gene: 9. Full variable domain (remainder filled in from reference TRBV7-2 and TRBJ2-2): GAGVSQSPSNKVTEKGKDVELRCDPISGHTALYWYRQSLGQGLEFLIYFQGNSAPDKSGLPSDRFSAERTGGSVSTLTIQRTQQEDSAVYLCASRGQGTGVTGELFFGEGSRLTVL.

The chain uses TRBV4-1 and TRBJ1-6; the D gene is possibly TRBD1 (5 bases). CDR1 is MGHRA, CDR2 YSYEKL, per germline. The CDR3 runs to 21 residues. V dropped 1 base and J dropped 0 bases, with 22 bases sitting between them. CDR3 in amino acids: CASSQVGLSSQVSSYNSPLHF. Written as DNA, the CDR3 is TGCGCCAGCAGCCAAGTGGGGCTGTCCAGTCAGGTTAGCTCCTATAATTCACCCCTCCACTTT.

CDR3 sequence reads: CATSDSPYQPQHF. In DNA, the CDR3 is TGTGCCACCAGTGATTCCCCGTACCAGCCCCAGCATTTT. The chain employs TRBV24-1 and TRBJ1-5, with D uncertain. The CDR3 spans 13 residues. Between the trimmed V and J ends, which lost 2 bases and 7 bases, there was a span of 8 bases. Germline CDR1 and CDR2: KGHDR and SFDVKD.

The rearrangement joins TRBV5-5 to TRBJ2-1; a possible D gene is TRBD2 (6 bases). The V end was cut by 0 bases, the J end by 4 bases, with 11 bases between. This CDR3 contains 15 residues. Germline CDR1 SGHKS, CDR2 YYEKEE (reference sequence). CDR3 amino acids: CASSLGGAGYNEQFF. CDR3 nucleotide sequence: TGTGCCAGCAGCTTGGGAGGGGCGGGGTACAATGAGCAGTTCTTC.

CDR3 region: CASSSGAGGFAGYTF. Here the CDR3 DNA reads TGTGCCAGCAGCTCCGGTGCAGGGGGATTCGCTGGCTACACCTTC. The rearrangement uses TRBV11-2 and TRBJ1-2; 7 bases match TRBD1. V lost 4 bases, J lost 7 bases, and 12 bases stayed unmatched. This CDR3 comprises 15 residues. Germline V gene lookup returns CDR1 SGHAT and CDR2 FQNNGV. The full variable domain, with the rest looked up from reference TRBV11-2 and TRBJ1-2, is EAGVAQSPRYKIIEKRQSVAFWCNPISGHATLYWYQQILGQGPKLLIQFQNNGVVDDSQLPKDRFSAERLKGVDSTLKIQPAKLEDSAVYLCASSSGAGGFAGYTFGSGTRLTVV.

V gene TRBV5-1 combines with J gene TRBJ2-5; 8 bases map to TRBD1. Per the germline V gene, CDR1 is SGHRS and CDR2 is YFSETQ. This CDR3 spans 15 amino acids. Trimming cost V 3 bases and J 5 bases; bases outside gene matches: 9. The CDR3 DNA reads as TGCGCCAGCAGCTCGGTACCCAGGGGGCCTGAGACCCAGTACTTC. Its translation: CASSSVPRGPETQYF.

V usage is TRBV4-3 and J usage is TRBJ2-5, with 7 bases matching TRBD2. Trimming cost V 0 bases and J 4 bases; bases outside gene matches: 5. This CDR3 is 15 amino acids long. In germline, CDR1 is LGHNA, CDR2 YSLEER. The CDR3 loop reads CASSQDLGGGETQYF. The CDR3 DNA reads TGCGCCAGCAGCCAAGATTTGGGGGGGGGAGAGACCCAGTACTTC.

The chain is built from TRBV29-1 and TRBJ1-2; D gene unclear. This CDR3 has 10 residues. From germline, CDR1 is SQVTM and CDR2 ANQGSEA. The ends were cut back, 5 bases at V and 6 bases at J, with 7 bases in the middle. In DNA form, the CDR3 reads TGCAGCGTTTCTGGGGATGGCTACACCTTC. As protein: CSVSGDGYTF.

The rearrangement uses TRBV5-5 and TRBJ2-7; a possible D gene is TRBD2 (7 bases). The CDR3 is made up of 15 amino acids. Germline assignment: CDR1 SGHKS and CDR2 YYEKEE (reference sequence). Trimming took 3 bases from V and 0 from J, leaving 13 bases between them. CDR3 loop: CASSWEGGPSYEQYV. The CDR3 DNA sequence: TGTGCCAGCAGCTGGGAGGGGGGACCCTCCTACGAGCAGTACGTC.

This chain uses TRBV5-8 with TRBJ1-4, with no clear D. CDR3 length: 16 residues. Trimming left V 1 base short and J 0 bases short, with 10 bases between. CDR1 and CDR2 from the germline V gene are SGHTS and YDEGEE. As DNA, the CDR3 is TGTGCCAGCAGCTTGTCCGAAACAGCAACTAATGAAAAACTGTTTTTT. This gives the protein CASSLSETATNEKLFF. The full variable domain, with the rest looked up from reference TRBV5-8 and TRBJ1-4, is EAGVTQSPTHLIKTRGQQATLRCSPISGHTSVYWYQQALGLGLQFLLWYDEGEERNRGNFPPRFSGRQFPNYSSELNVNALELEDSALYLCASSLSETATNEKLFFGSGTQLSVL.

The chain combines TRBV9 with TRBJ1-2, with D possibly being TRBD1 (5 bases). Germline V lookup: CDR1 SGDLS, CDR2 YYNGEE. The CDR3 has 15 amino acids. The V gene lost 3 bases and the J gene lost 3 bases, with 15 bases spanning the gap. The CDR3 is CASSGGWDGYYGYTF. CDR3 bases: TGTGCCAGCAGCGGCGGGTGGGACGGATACTATGGCTACACCTTC.

The J gene is TRBJ1-1, the V gene TRBV10-3; D is unclear. The CDR3 is made up of 14 amino acids. CDR1 is ENHRY, CDR2 SYGVKD, per germline. The V gene lost 6 bases and the J gene lost 5 bases, with 16 bases spanning the gap. CDR3 in DNA: TGTGCCATCAGCAACACTCCCGAGGGTACTGAAGCTTTCTTT. Translating gives CAISNTPEGTEAFF.

On this clone: The sample holds other DNA sequences that translate to the same CDR3. The chain recombines TRBV27 with TRBJ2-1; D assignment may be TRBD1 or TRBD2 (5 bases each). The germline gives CDR1 MNHEY, CDR2 SMNVEV (reference sequence). With 0 bases removed from V and 0 bases from J, the gap between germline ends came to 9 bases. CDR3 size: 16 residues. The CDR3, as DNA: TGTGCCAGCAGTTTATCGGCAGGGAGCTCCTACAATGAGCAGTTCTTC. It yields the protein CASSLSAGSSYNEQFF.

This chain uses TRBV5-1 with TRBJ1-6, with 7 positions matching TRBD1. This CDR3 has 15 amino acids. Germline loops: CDR1 SGHRS, CDR2 YFSETQ. V trimming: 0 bases; J trimming: 10 bases; junction bases outside the gene matches: 7. CDR3 in DNA: TGCGCCAGCAGCTTGGAGGGAGGGGGCAACTCACCCCTCCACTTT. Translating it yields CASSLEGGGNSPLHF.

This chain links TRBV12-3 or TRBV12-4 with TRBJ1-2, with no clear D. The length of the CDR3 is 11 residues. V gave up 7 bases and J gave up 7 bases, with 10 bases separating them. CDR3 residues: CASTPWGGYTF. The CDR3 DNA is TGTGCCAGCACCCCATGGGGTGGCTACACCTTC.

The genes are TRBV7-2 and TRBJ1-1; D is ambiguous. Looked up from germline, CDR1 is SGHTA and CDR2 is FQGNSA. The CDR3 loop spans 15 amino acids. V was pared by 5 bases and J by 1 base, with 14 bases between. The CDR3 spells CASSPHSAGNTEAFF. Here the CDR3 DNA reads TGTGCCAGCAGCCCGCACTCAGCAGGGAACACTGAAGCTTTCTTT.

This sequence joins TRBV5-4 and TRBJ2-7, with 10 bases lining up with TRBD1. Germline values: CDR1 SGHNT, CDR2 YYREEE (reference sequence). J lost 4 bases, V lost 4 bases, and 8 bases had no gene match. The CDR3 loop spans 15 amino acids. The DNA of the CDR3 is TGTGCCAGCAGCCAAGGGGGACAGGGGATATACGAGCAGTACGTC. It yields the protein CASSQGGQGIYEQYV.

The V and J genes are TRBV30 and TRBJ2-7, with D uncertain. The CDR3 length is 12 residues. CDR1 is GTSNPN, CDR2 SVGIG, per germline (reference sequence). Trimming removed 0 bases at V and 5 bases at J, with 8 bases between. Here the CDR3 DNA reads TGTGCCTGGAGTGTAGGGCTGAACGAGCAGTACTTC. Translation gives CAWSVGLNEQYF. Using reference TRBV30 and TRBJ2-7 for the parts outside the CDR3, the full variable domain is SQTIHQWPATLVQPVGSPLSLECTVEGTSNPNLYWYRQAAGRGLQLLFYSVGIGQISSEVPQNLSASRPQDRQFILSSKKLLLSDSGFYLCAWSVGLNEQYFGPGTRLTVT.

The V gene is TRBV11-2, the J gene TRBJ2-1; TRBD2 matches 9 bases. The CDR3 runs 15 residues. V dropped 5 bases and J dropped 7; count of bases not matched to a gene: 9. Germline CDR1 and CDR2: SGHAT and FQNNGV. The CDR3 DNA follows: TGTGCCAGCAGCCTCCTTCTGGGACTAGCTAATGAGCAGTTCTTC. Amino acids: CASSLLLGLANEQFF.

The chain combines TRBV12-5 with TRBJ2-1; 7 nucleotides match TRBD1. The junction had 2 bases not matched to a gene; V was cut back by 5 bases and J by 10 bases. Germline CDR1 LGHNT, CDR2 FRNRAP. The length of the CDR3 is 11 residues. CDR3 loop: CASGTTGEQFF. The CDR3 bases are TGTGCTAGTGGTACGACAGGGGAGCAGTTCTTC.

This clone was picked up one time. This chain links TRBV4-2 with TRBJ1-1, with 9 bases that match TRBD1. The V gene's germline CDR1 is LGHNA and CDR2 YNFKEQ. Trimming removed 0 bases from V and 5 bases from J; junction bases left unmatched: 7. CDR3 length: 16 amino acids. DNA of the CDR3: TGTGCCAGCAGCCAAGATCATGGACAGGGGCTGACTGAAGCTTTCTTT. Encoded protein: CASSQDHGQGLTEAFF.

This sequence joins TRBV6-5 and TRBJ2-7; possibly TRBD1 for D (6 bases). The germline V gene has CDR1 MNHEY and CDR2 SVGAGI. The CDR3 consists of 13 residues. The V end lost 6 bases, the J end lost 5 bases, and 14 bases lay between the germline ends. CDR3: CASRKTGTNEQYF. The CDR3 nucleotides are TGTGCCAGCAGAAAAACAGGGACCAACGAGCAGTACTTC.

This clone was seen a single time. The chain combines TRBV29-1 with TRBJ2-7; the D gene is possibly TRBD2 (5 bases). The ends were cut back, 5 bases at V and 0 bases at J, with 11 bases in the middle. The CDR3 covers 13 residues. Germline lookup yields CDR1 SQVTM and CDR2 ANQGSEA. The CDR3 spells CSVLERSSYEQYF. The CDR3 DNA sequence: TGCAGCGTTTTGGAGCGGAGCTCCTACGAGCAGTACTTC.

The chain has TRBV6-5 and TRBJ1-4, with D perhaps TRBD1 (6 bases). The CDR3 runs to 13 residues. Germline loops: CDR1 MNHEY, CDR2 SVGAGI. V dropped 5 bases and J dropped 10 bases, with 14 bases sitting between them. Written as DNA, the CDR3 is TGTGCCAGCAGTAACCCTACAGGGAGAAAACTGTTTTTT. Its translation is CASSNPTGRKLFF.

This clone was observed a handful of times. The CDR3 sequence is CASSIGWGGNQPQHF. In DNA form, the CDR3 reads TGTGCCAGTAGTATAGGGTGGGGTGGCAATCAGCCCCAGCATTTT. The rearrangement links TRBV19 to TRBJ1-5, with D uncertain. Germline assignment: CDR1 LNHDA and CDR2 SQIVND (reference sequence). Trimming cost V 1 base and J 2 bases, with 9 bases left between them. The CDR3 contains 15 residues. Supplemented by reference TRBV19 and TRBJ1-5, the full variable domain reads DGGITQSPKYLFRKEGQNVTLSCEQNLNHDAMYWYRQDPGQGLRLIYYSQIVNDFQKGDIAEGYSVSREKKESFPLTVTSAQKNPTAFYLCASSIGWGGNQPQHFGDGTRLSIL.

The chain links TRBV7-8 to TRBJ1-1, with TRBD1 as a possible D gene (5 bases). The CDR3 is 17 amino acids. Germline V gene sequence: CDR1 SGHVS, CDR2 FQNEAQ. V lost 1 base, J lost 4 bases, and 19 bases lay in between. The CDR3 loop reads CASSLGLPGFGGTEAFF. As DNA, the CDR3 is TGTGCCAGCAGCTTAGGGTTACCAGGGTTTGGAGGCACTGAAGCTTTCTTT.